Presented here are 17 T cell receptor beta chains from one specimen sequenced in a study of cytomegalovirus exposure and HLA in healthy donors. A multiplex PCR was run with 60 Vbeta primers and 13 Jbeta primers. Assay: immunoSEQ multiplex PCR; the TCRdb copy retains only in-frame clones and omits some. The sample records roughly 100,000 clones, 10% being singletons. Sequenced material: PBMCs. These receptors all stem from a man aged 40-55 years in good health and CMV-seropositive.

This clone was observed a few times. This sequence joins TRBV15 and TRBJ2-5; 8 nucleotides line up with TRBD1. Germline V gives CDR1 LNHNV, CDR2 YYDKDF (reference sequence). Trimming took 1 base from V and 3 from J; bases not matched to a gene: 1. This CDR3 is 14 amino acids long. CDR3 amino acids: CATSRVQGEETQYF. As DNA, the CDR3 is TGTGCCACCAGCAGAGTACAGGGGGAAGAGACCCAGTACTTC.

With respect to this clone: Other DNA sequences within the sample encode an identical CDR3. The V gene is TRBV5-1, the J gene TRBJ1-1, with D unresolved. Trimming removed 0 bases at V and 1 base at J, with 4 bases between. The V gene's germline CDR1 is SGHRS and CDR2 YFSETQ. CDR3 size: 13 residues. The CDR3 DNA follows: TGCGCCAGCAGCTTGGCAGGGAACACTGAAGCTTTCTTT. As protein: CASSLAGNTEAFF.

This clone was counted only a few times. This chain joins TRBV25-1 and TRBJ2-3, with 10 positions matching TRBD2. Germline loops: CDR1 MGHDK, CDR2 SYGVNS. The trim removed 6 bases at V and 6 bases at J, leaving 6 bases unmatched. The CDR3 runs 14 residues. In nucleotides, the CDR3 is TGTGCCAGCAGCCAGGGGACTAGCGTGGATACGCAGTATTTT. Translated, it gives CASSQGTSVDTQYF. Variable domain in full (rest from reference TRBV25-1 and TRBJ2-3): EADIYQTPRYLVIGTGKKITLECSQTMGHDKMYWYQQDPGMELHLIHYSYGVNSTEKGDLSSESTVSRIRTEHFPLTLESARPSHTSQYLCASSQGTSVDTQYFGPGTRLTVL.

CDR3 protein: CATGQGNYGYTF. The CDR3 DNA follows: TGTGCCACCGGACAGGGCAACTATGGCTACACCTTC. The J gene is TRBJ1-2, the V gene TRBV10-3; 8 bases are a match to TRBD1. The CDR3 totals 12 residues. Germline V gene data show CDR1 as ENHRY and CDR2 as SYGVKD. V was pared by 10 bases and J by 2 bases, with 3 bases of the junction left unmatched.

The J gene is TRBJ2-5, the V gene TRBV6-5, with 9 nucleotides matching TRBD2. The J call could be wrong; TRBJ2-7 is a better fit for the DNA end. This CDR3 contains 15 residues. Germline V CDR1 and CDR2: MNHEY, SVGAGI. In nucleotides, the CDR3 is TGTGCCAGCAGGGGGACAGTTGGCGGGGGGGACGAGCAGTACTTC. Translating it yields CASRGTVGGGDEQYF.

J is TRBJ1-4 and V is TRBV5-1, with D possibly matching TRBD1 (5 bases). Germline V CDR1 and CDR2: SGHRS, YFSETQ. Trimming shortened V by 2 bases and J by 3 bases, and 14 bases separated the two germline ends. The length of the CDR3 is 16 residues. CDR3 sequence reads: CASSLTQEFANEKLFF. CDR3 bases: TGCGCCAGCAGCTTAACACAGGAGTTTGCTAATGAAAAACTGTTTTTT.

This clone was counted only a few times. Other DNA sequences in this sample translate to the same CDR3. The chain has TRBV7-3 and TRBJ2-1; D unresolved. The CDR3 is 13 residues long. Germline CDR1 SGHTA, CDR2 FQGTGA. Between the trimmed V and J ends, which lost 5 bases and 4 bases, there was a span of 9 bases. Written as DNA, the CDR3 is TGTGCCAGCAGCCCCGGGTCATACAATGAGCAGTTCTTC. Protein sequence: CASSPGSYNEQFF. Variable domain in full (rest from reference TRBV7-3 and TRBJ2-1): GAGVSQTPSNKVTEKGKYVELRCDPISGHTALYWYRQSLGQGPEFLIYFQGTGAADDSGLPNDRFFAVRPEGSVSTLKIQRTERGDSAVYLCASSPGSYNEQFFGPGTRLTVL.

The sample holds a few counts of this clone. CDR3 residues: CASSIMGQGKTQYF. DNA for the CDR3: TGTGCCAGTAGTATAATGGGACAGGGGAAGACCCAGTACTTC. V and J are TRBV19 and TRBJ2-5; 10 bases match TRBD1. The CDR3 is 14 residues long. Per germline, CDR1 LNHDA and CDR2 SQIVND (reference sequence). V was pared by 2 bases and J by 6 bases, with 3 bases of the junction left unmatched. Supplemented by reference TRBV19 and TRBJ2-5, the full variable domain reads DGGITQSPKYLFRKEGQNVTLSCEQNLNHDAMYWYRQDPGQGLRLIYYSQIVNDFQKGDIAEGYSVSREKKESFPLTVTSAQKNPTAFYLCASSIMGQGKTQYFGPGTRLLVL.

V gene TRBV7-2 combines with J gene TRBJ2-1; 8 positions match TRBD2. V gave up 2 bases and J gave up 6 bases; unmatched junction bases: 9. The CDR3 sequence is 16 residues long. Germline V CDR1 and CDR2: SGHTA, FQGNSA. The CDR3 here is CASSLQGGGLVNEQFF. The CDR3 region has the DNA TGTGCCAGCAGCTTACAAGGGGGGGGACTAGTCAATGAGCAGTTCTTC.

The chain uses TRBV19 and TRBJ2-1, with 7 positions matching TRBD2. After removal of 7 bases from V and 7 bases from J, the junction contained 13 bases not matched to a gene. The CDR3 consists of 15 residues. Germline-derived CDR1 and CDR2 are LNHDA and SQIVND (reference sequence). CDR3 sequence (DNA): TGTGCCAGTAATGGTTTTGGGTGGGGAGGGAATGAGCAGTTCTTC. The encoded protein is CASNGFGWGGNEQFF.

The chain has TRBV7-9 and TRBJ1-5, with a possible D match to TRBD1 (5 bases). The V gene lost 5 bases and the J gene lost 5 bases, with 10 bases spanning the gap. CDR1 and CDR2 from the germline V gene are SEHNR and FQNEAQ (reference sequence). The length of the CDR3 is 13 residues. In nucleotides, the CDR3 is TGTGCCAGCAGCCCAGGGTCGTATCAGCCCCAGCATTTT. Protein: CASSPGSYQPQHF.

This clone was recorded a few times. The chain combines TRBV19 with TRBJ2-5; TRBD2 aligns across 12 bases. Unmatched junction bases numbered 3, after V lost 2 bases and J lost 2 bases. From germline, CDR1 is LNHDA and CDR2 SQIVND (reference sequence). This CDR3 comprises 16 residues. The DNA for the CDR3 is TGTGCCAGTAGTATAAGGCTAGCGGGAGGGCAAGAGACCCAGTACTTC. Its translation: CASSIRLAGGQETQYF.

The CDR3 region has the DNA TGTGCCATCAGTGAGACTAGCGGGAGGGATACGCAGTATTTT. As protein: CAISETSGRDTQYF. J is TRBJ2-3 and V is TRBV10-3; 12 positions match TRBD2. The CDR3 totals 14 residues. CDR1 and CDR2 from the germline V gene are ENHRY and SYGVKD. V was clipped by 2 bases and J by 6 bases; unmatched bases: 0.

V and J are TRBV5-4 and TRBJ1-6; 8 bases fit TRBD1. V lost 4 bases, J lost 10 bases, and 10 bases stayed unmatched. The CDR3 runs to 15 residues. Germline V gene lookup returns CDR1 SGHNT and CDR2 YYREEE (reference sequence). CDR3 DNA sequence: TGTGCCAGCAGCCTCGGACAGGGAGAGATGTCACCCCTCCACTTT. It translates to CASSLGQGEMSPLHF.

This clone was counted between two and nine times. The chain employs TRBV18 and TRBJ1-4; the match to TRBD1 covers 7 bases. There are 16 residues in the CDR3. The germline V gene has CDR1 KGHSH and CDR2 LQKENI. The trim removed 5 bases at V and 0 bases at J, leaving 6 bases unmatched. The CDR3 coding sequence is TGTGCCAGCTCAAGGGGGCCCGGCACAACTAATGAAAAACTGTTTTTT. This encodes CASSRGPGTTNEKLFF.

CDR3 protein: CASSSSAWPQHF. CDR3 nucleotides: TGTGCCAGCAGTTCCAGTGCTTGGCCCCAGCATTTT. The chain is built from TRBV28 and TRBJ1-5; D is unclear. Germline loops: CDR1 MDHEN, CDR2 SYDVKM. The CDR3 covers 12 residues. Deletions cut 4 bases from V and 9 bases from J, with 10 bases between.

This clone has more than one count but fewer than ten. The chain recombines TRBV25-1 with TRBJ2-3; 7 bases match TRBD2. The CDR3 loop spans 13 amino acids. With 6 bases clipped from V and 1 base from J, the junction kept 1 base outside the gene matches. Germline-derived CDR1 and CDR2 are MGHDK and SYGVNS. The CDR3 reads CASSGRRTDTQYF. For the CDR3, the DNA is TGTGCCAGCAGCGGGAGGCGCACAGATACGCAGTATTTT.